This TCR beta chain originates from a study of blood T cell repertoires in COVID-19. About the research overall: Sites in the United States, Italy and Spain provided acute and convalescent COVID-19 samples. Sources were T cells, B-cell-depleted T cells, or PBMCs; the material itself was cDNA or gDNA.

The CDR3 runs to 14 residues. V was cut by 3 bases and J by 4 bases, with 12 bases left in between. Germline values: CDR1 ENHRY, CDR2 SYGVKD. As processed by the authors: Scientists estimated how many nucleated cells there were by amplifying reference gene primers. Only in-frame clones appear in the TCRdb table, and some are missing; sequencing was by immunoSEQ multiplex PCR. Clonal size and the V and J genes are those of that table, whereas D and trimming came from the DNA. The sample yields a few hundred thousand clones, 75% to 90% seen once. This TCR derives from a man aged 25-45 years with active or convalescent COVID-19. The gene calls are TRBV10-3 and TRBJ1-1; D gene unclear. Sequencing used peripheral blood. The CDR3: CAISESQRVTEAFF. In DNA, the CDR3 is TGTGCCATCAGTGAATCGCAGCGAGTCACTGAAGCTTTCTTT.